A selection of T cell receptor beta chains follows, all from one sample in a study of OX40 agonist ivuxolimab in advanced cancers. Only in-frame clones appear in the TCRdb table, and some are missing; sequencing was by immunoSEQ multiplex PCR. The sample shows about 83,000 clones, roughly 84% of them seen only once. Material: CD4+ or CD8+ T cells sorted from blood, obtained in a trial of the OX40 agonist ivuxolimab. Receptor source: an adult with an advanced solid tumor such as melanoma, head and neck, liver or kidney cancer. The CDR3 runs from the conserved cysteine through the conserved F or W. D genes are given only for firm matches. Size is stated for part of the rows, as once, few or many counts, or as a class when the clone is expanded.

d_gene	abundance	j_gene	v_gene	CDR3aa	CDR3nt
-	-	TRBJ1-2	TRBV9	CASSLATAGNGYTF	TGTGCCAGCAGCCTAGCTACGGCGGGGAATGGCTACACCTTC
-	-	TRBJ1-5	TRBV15	CATSRERAPFQPQHF	TGTGCCACCAGCAGAGAAAGGGCCCCCTTTCAGCCCCAGCATTTT
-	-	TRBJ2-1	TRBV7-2	CASSLNSIYNEQFF	TGTGCCAGCAGCTTGAACAGCATCTACAATGAGCAGTTCTTC
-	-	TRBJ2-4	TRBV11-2	CASSLDQGGKYF	TGTGCCAGCAGCTTAGATCAAGGGGGGAAGTACTTC
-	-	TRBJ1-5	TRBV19	CASSIFVGNQPQHF	TGTGCCAGTAGTATTTTTGTCGGCAATCAGCCCCAGCATTTT
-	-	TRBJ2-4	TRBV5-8	CASSLTVAKNIQYF	TGTGCCAGCAGCTTGACAGTAGCCAAAAACATTCAGTACTTC
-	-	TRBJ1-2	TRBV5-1	CASSPGRGTRANYDYTF	TGCGCCAGCAGCCCGGGGAGGGGGACGAGAGCTAACTATGACTACACCTTC
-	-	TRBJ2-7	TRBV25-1	CASSDSRTQGNEQYF	TGTGCCAGCAGTGATAGCCGGACACAGGGAAACGAGCAGTACTTC
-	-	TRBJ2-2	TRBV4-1	CASSHDIPGTANTGELFF	TGCGCCAGCAGCCATGACATCCCCGGGACGGCGAACACCGGGGAGCTGTTTTTT
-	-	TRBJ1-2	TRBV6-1	CASSVGAPLGYGYTF	TGTGCCAGCAGTGTCGGAGCCCCCTTGGGCTATGGCTACACCTTC
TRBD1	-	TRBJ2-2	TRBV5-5	CASSLRQGSNTGELFF	TGTGCCAGCAGCTTGAGACAGGGTTCGAACACCGGGGAGCTGTTTTTT
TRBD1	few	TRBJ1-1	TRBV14	CASSPLSDRGLRAFF	TGTGCCAGCAGCCCCTTATCCGACAGGGGCCTACGAGCTTTCTTT
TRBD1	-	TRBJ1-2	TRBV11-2	CASSLDRGRSGYTF	TGTGCCAGCAGCTTAGATAGGGGGCGTTCAGGCTACACCTTC
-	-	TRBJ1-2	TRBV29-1	CSVEDIAQDNYGYTF	TGCAGCGTTGAAGATATAGCACAAGATAACTATGGCTACACCTTC
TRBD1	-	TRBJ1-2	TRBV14	CASSQQGQTYGYTF	TGTGCCAGCAGCCAGCAGGGACAGACCTATGGCTACACCTTC
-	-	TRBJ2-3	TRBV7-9	CASSLPKDGRGGSDTQYF	TGTGCCAGCAGCTTACCGAAGGACGGCAGGGGAGGTTCCGATACGCAGTATTTT
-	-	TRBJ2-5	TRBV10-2	CASSEGETQYF	TGCGCCAGCAGTGAAGGAGAGACCCAGTACTTC
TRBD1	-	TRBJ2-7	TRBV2	CASRARDRGNEQYF	TGTGCCAGCAGGGCCCGGGACAGGGGAAACGAGCAGTACTTC
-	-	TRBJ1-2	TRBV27	CASSLAGGRDGYTF	TGTGCCAGCAGCCTGGCCGGGGGGCGAGATGGCTACACCTTC
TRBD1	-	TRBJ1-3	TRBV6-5	CASSYDRAPGNTIYF	TGTGCCAGCAGTTACGACAGGGCGCCTGGAAACACCATATATTTT
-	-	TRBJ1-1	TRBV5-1	CASSLDREGEAFF	TGCGCCAGCAGCTTGGACAGGGAAGGTGAAGCTTTCTTT
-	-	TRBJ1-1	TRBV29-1	CSVEGWGGGNTEAFF	TGCAGCGTTGAAGGCTGGGGGGGAGGGAACACTGAAGCTTTCTTT
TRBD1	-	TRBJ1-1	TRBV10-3	CAIRQGPNTEAFF	TGTGCCATCAGACAGGGGCCCAACACTGAAGCTTTCTTT
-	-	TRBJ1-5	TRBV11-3	CASSLVRIYQPQHF	TGTGCCAGCAGCTTAGTGCGGATTTATCAGCCCCAGCATTTT
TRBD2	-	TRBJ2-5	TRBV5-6	CASSLSLAGGPQETQYF	TGTGCCAGCAGCTTGAGTCTAGCGGGAGGGCCGCAAGAGACCCAGTACTTC
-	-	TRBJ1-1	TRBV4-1	CASSQDRLNTEAFF	TGCGCCAGCAGCCAAGACCGCTTGAACACTGAAGCTTTCTTT
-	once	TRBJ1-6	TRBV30	CAWSLGGKDSPLHF	TGTGCCTGGAGTTTGGGGGGGAAGGATTCACCCCTCCACTTT
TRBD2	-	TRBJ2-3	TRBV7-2	CASRMAGGRADTQYF	TGTGCCAGCAGAATGGCGGGGGGGCGGGCAGATACGCAGTATTTT
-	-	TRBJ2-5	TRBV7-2	CASSPRETQYF	TGTGCCAGCAGCCCAAGGGAGACCCAGTACTTC
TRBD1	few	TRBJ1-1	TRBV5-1	CASSKGQGRENTEAFF	TGCGCCAGCAGCAAGGGACAGGGTAGGGAGAACACTGAAGCTTTCTTT
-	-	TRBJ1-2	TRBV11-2	CASSPTLGYGYTF	TGTGCCAGCAGCCCGACTCTAGGCTATGGCTACACCTTC
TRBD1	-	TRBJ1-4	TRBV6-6	CASSPGQGVEEKLFF	TGTGCCAGCAGTCCGGGGCAGGGGGTGGAGGAAAAACTGTTTTTT
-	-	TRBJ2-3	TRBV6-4	CASSVDRRDTQYF	TGTGCCAGCAGTGTTGACAGAAGGGATACGCAGTATTTT
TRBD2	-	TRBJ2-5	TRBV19	CASSKTSGAAQETQYF	TGTGCCAGTAGTAAGACTAGCGGGGCGGCTCAAGAGACCCAGTACTTC
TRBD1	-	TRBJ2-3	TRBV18	CASSPTRGQDTQYF	TGTGCCAGCTCACCAACCAGGGGGCAAGATACGCAGTATTTT
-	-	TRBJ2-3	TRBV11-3	CASSSRWGDTQYF	TGTGCCAGCAGCTCGCGGTGGGGAGATACGCAGTATTTT
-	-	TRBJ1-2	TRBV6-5	CASSRGLRQDYGYTF	TGTGCCAGCAGTAGGGGCCTGAGACAGGACTATGGCTACACCTTC
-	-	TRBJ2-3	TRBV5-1	CASSLGGGSTDTQYF	TGCGCCAGCAGCTTGGGGGGCGGGAGCACAGATACGCAGTATTTT
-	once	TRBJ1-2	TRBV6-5	CASSSEFYGYTF	TGTGCCAGCAGTTCGGAATTCTATGGCTACACCTTC
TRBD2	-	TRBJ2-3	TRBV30	CAWSGGGSTDTQYF	TGTGCCTGGAGTGGGGGGGGAAGCACAGATACGCAGTATTTT
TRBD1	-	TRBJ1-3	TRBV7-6	CASSAGGPGNTIYF	TGTGCCAGCAGCGCAGGGGGGCCTGGAAACACCATATATTTT
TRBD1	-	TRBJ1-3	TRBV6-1	CASSVSTGGAGNTIYF	TGTGCCAGCAGTGTATCGACAGGGGGGGCTGGAAACACCATATATTTT
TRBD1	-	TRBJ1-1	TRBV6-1	CASSEATGVRTEAFF	TGTGCCAGCAGTGAAGCTACAGGGGTGAGAACTGAAGCTTTCTTT
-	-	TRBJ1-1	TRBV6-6	CASSYTPDRLTEAFF	TGTGCCAGCAGTTACACCCCAGACAGGTTAACTGAAGCTTTCTTT